The 29 T cell receptor beta chains presented below share a single source sample, sequenced in a study of naive and memory T cell subsets (dated by TCRdb to the late 2010s). Library construction relied on UMI-ligation and nested PCR. This sample was sequenced with an Illumina MiSeq. To cover both TRBC1 and TRBC2, the beta constant-region primer consisted of an equimolar mix of two oligonucleotides. The ligated cDNA went through four rounds of PCR with nested alpha and beta constant-region primers together with the SP2 primer. Using fastp at Q25 and MiXCR, TCRdb reprocessed the public reads and kept productive beta chains. Rows with a matching CDR3 protein are joined into one entry that keeps the most common DNA and genes. Recorded for this sample are over 100,000 distinct CDR3 sequences; approximately 37% of them occurred a single time. Roughly 0.86% of the sample rests with the top ten. Sequenced: central memory CD4+ T cells from blood. What the cell subset or site label conveys for this sample: central memory, CD45RA- CD27+. Receptor source: a human donor in good health.

V is TRBV5-1 and J is TRBJ2-7, with 8 bases fitting TRBD2. CDR1 is SGHRS and CDR2 is YFSETQ in the germline V gene. Trimming removed 3 bases from V and 2 bases from J; junction bases left unmatched: 4. The CDR3 is 14 amino acids. CDR3 sequence: CASSWSGRTYEQYF. Here the CDR3 DNA reads TGCGCCAGCAGCTGGAGCGGGAGAACCTACGAGCAGTACTTC.

This clonotype appeared a few times. The chain is built from TRBV9 and TRBJ2-1; D remains unclear. Germline V gene data show CDR1 as SGDLS and CDR2 as YYNGEE. CDR3 length: 15 residues. Trimming shortened V by 1 base and J by 1 base, and 9 bases separated the two germline ends. CDR3 residues: CASSVRPRSYNEQFF. CDR3 sequence (DNA): TGTGCCAGCAGCGTAAGACCCAGGTCCTACAATGAGCAGTTCTTC.

This chain joins TRBV15 and TRBJ2-1, with TRBD2 identical over 8 bases. The CDR3 is 15 residues long. Germline CDR1 reads LNHNV; CDR2 reads YYDKDF (reference sequence). The V segment lost 5 bases and the J segment 7 bases; nucleotides outside the gene matches: 10. CDR3 region: CATSLRQAGGNEQFF. The CDR3 nucleotides are TGTGCCACCAGCCTAAGGCAGGCGGGAGGTAATGAGCAGTTCTTC.

Written as DNA, the CDR3 is TGCAGTGCTCATCCAATGGGAGACTCTGGGGCCAACGTCCTGACTTTC. This codes for CSAHPMGDSGANVLTF. V usage is TRBV20-1 and J usage is TRBJ2-6, with D possibly matching TRBD2 (5 bases). The CDR3 loop spans 16 amino acids. Germline CDR1 DFQATT, CDR2 SNEGSKA (reference sequence). V dropped 5 bases and J dropped 0 bases, with 14 bases sitting between them.

The CDR3 sequence is CASSFLGRGDEQYF. CDR3 nucleotide sequence: TGTGCCAGCAGTTTTTTAGGCAGGGGCGACGAGCAGTACTTC. This chain joins TRBV12-3 or TRBV12-4 and TRBJ2-7, with a tentative D call TRBD1 (6 bases). V shed 3 bases and J shed 5 bases, with 14 bases lying between them. CDR3 length equals 14 residues.

The V call is TRBV20-1, the J call TRBJ2-5, with 7 bases that match TRBD1. The CDR3 length is 13 residues. V dropped 1 base and J dropped 10; count of bases not matched to a gene: 9. The germline V gene has CDR1 DFQATT and CDR2 SNEGSKA (reference sequence). The CDR3 protein is CSARGGGQAGQYF. CDR3 DNA: TGCAGTGCTAGAGGAGGTGGACAGGCGGGCCAGTACTTC.

The chain combines TRBV7-2 with TRBJ2-1; D unclear. Trimming removed 6 bases at V and 5 bases at J, with 5 bases between. This CDR3 is 11 amino acids long. Germline CDR1 is SGHTA and CDR2 is FQGNSA. The CDR3 region has the DNA TGTGCCAGCAGGGCGCACAATGAGCAGTTCTTC. Its translation is CASRAHNEQFF. The variable domain in full, with the rest retrieved from reference TRBV7-2 and TRBJ2-1, is GAGVSQSPSNKVTEKGKDVELRCDPISGHTALYWYRQSLGQGLEFLIYFQGNSAPDKSGLPSDRFSAERTGGSVSTLTIQRTQQEDSAVYLCASRAHNEQFFGPGTRLTVL.

This clonotype showed up many times. The V and J genes are TRBV28 and TRBJ2-5, with a tentative D call TRBD1 (6 bases). V was pared by 3 bases and J by 2 bases, with 10 bases between. CDR1 is MDHEN and CDR2 is SYDVKM in the germline V gene. There are 14 residues in the CDR3. The CDR3 spells CASSFGRGQETQYF. As DNA, the CDR3 is TGTGCCAGCAGTTTTGGCAGGGGTCAAGAGACCCAGTACTTC.

The chain joins TRBV5-6 to TRBJ2-1; 14 bases align to TRBD2. CDR1 and CDR2 from the germline V gene are SGHDT and YYEEEE. The CDR3 runs 18 residues. The V segment lost 2 bases and the J segment 2 bases; nucleotides outside the gene matches: 6. Here the CDR3 reads CASSFGGTSGRPYNEQFF. The CDR3 DNA reads as TGTGCCAGCAGCTTTGGAGGGACTAGCGGGAGACCCTACAATGAGCAGTTCTTC.

CDR3 region: CASSRTSSYNSPLHF. DNA for the CDR3: TGTGCCAGCAGCCGCACCAGCTCCTATAATTCACCCCTCCACTTT. The rearrangement links TRBV25-1 to TRBJ1-6; D gene unclear. The CDR3 has 15 residues. Germline V gene data show CDR1 as MGHDK and CDR2 as SYGVNS. The V end lost 6 bases, the J end lost 0 bases, and 9 bases lay between the germline ends.

The rearrangement joins TRBV5-1 to TRBJ1-4, with no clear D. Germline lookup yields CDR1 SGHRS and CDR2 YFSETQ. This CDR3 comprises 15 residues. Trimming removed 5 bases at V and 0 bases at J, with 11 bases between. The CDR3 DNA sequence: TGCGCCAGCAGTCGACAACCCGCAACTAATGAAAAACTGTTTTTT. Its translation: CASSRQPATNEKLFF.

The CDR3 nucleotides are TGTGCCAGCAGCTTAGGGGGACTAGCGGGCACAGATACGCAGTATTTT. Translating it yields CASSLGGLAGTDTQYF. This chain connects TRBV7-6 to TRBJ2-3, with 11 bases fitting TRBD2. This CDR3 contains 16 residues. The V and J ends lost 1 base and 1 base, in that order; junction bases with no gene match: 1. Germline V gene lookup returns CDR1 SGHVS and CDR2 FNYEAQ.

The chain has TRBV6-5 and TRBJ1-5, with 9 bases aligning to TRBD1. V was pared by 4 bases and J by 2 bases, with 6 bases of the junction left unmatched. The germline gives CDR1 MNHEY, CDR2 SVGAGI. This CDR3 comprises 16 residues. CDR3 bases: TGTGCCAGCAGTTCTACGGACAGGGGAGGCAATCAGCCCCAGCATTTT. It codes for CASSSTDRGGNQPQHF.

This clonotype has only a few counts. V usage is TRBV6-2 or TRBV6-3 and J usage is TRBJ1-5; D uncertain. V lost 5 bases and J lost 0, with 11 bases in between. This CDR3 is 15 amino acids long. Looked up from germline, CDR1 is MNHEY and CDR2 is SVGEGT. The CDR3 DNA follows: TGTGCCAGCAGTAACGCCGGGAGTAGCAATCAGCCCCAGCATTTT. Translated: CASSNAGSSNQPQHF.

This sequence joins TRBV6-5 and TRBJ2-7; D is undetermined. V was shortened by 7 bases and J by 3 bases, with 13 bases between the two germline ends. The CDR3 consists of 13 residues. Germline CDR1 is MNHEY and CDR2 is SVGAGI. In DNA form, the CDR3 reads TGTGCCAGCAAAAGAGGTCTTGGCTACGAGCAGTACTTC. This gives the protein CASKRGLGYEQYF.

There are many counts of this clonotype. The chain links TRBV6-5 to TRBJ2-1, with a possible D match to TRBD2 (6 bases). The germline CDR1 and CDR2 sequences are MNHEY and SVGAGI. The V end was cut by 8 bases, the J end by 11 bases, with 22 bases between. CDR3 length: 14 amino acids. The CDR3, as DNA: TGTGCCAGCCGCCCATCGGGAGACCGGCCGAAGCAGTTCTTC. Residues: CASRPSGDRPKQFF.

This clonotype was seen a few times. CDR3 residues: CSSLRGRDGYTF. DNA for the CDR3: TGCAGCTCCCTGAGGGGGCGTGATGGCTACACCTTC. The V gene is TRBV29-1, the J gene TRBJ1-2; 7 nucleotides match TRBD1. Germline CDR1 SQVTM, CDR2 ANQGSEA. With V trimmed by 8 bases and J by 6 bases, 9 bases remained unmatched. The CDR3 runs 12 residues.

This chain joins TRBV9 and TRBJ2-7; 9 bases line up with TRBD1. CDR3 length: 14 residues. V gave up 0 bases and J gave up 4 bases; unmatched junction bases: 2. Germline CDR1 and CDR2: SGDLS and YYNGEE. The CDR3 here is CASSVGQGGYEQYF. DNA of the CDR3: TGTGCCAGCAGCGTAGGACAGGGGGGTTACGAGCAGTACTTC.

The chain recombines TRBV20-1 with TRBJ2-7; 7 bases fit TRBD1. V lost 5 bases, J lost 6 bases, and 10 bases stayed unmatched. The germline CDR1 and CDR2 sequences are DFQATT and SNEGSKA (reference sequence). This CDR3 spans 13 amino acids. This CDR3 reads CSAPPTGKGEQYF. CDR3 DNA sequence: TGCAGTGCTCCCCCGACAGGGAAGGGCGAGCAGTACTTC.

This CDR3 reads CATSDFVGATQYF. DNA of the CDR3: TGTGCCACCAGTGATTTCGTAGGAGCTACGCAGTATTTT. The chain employs TRBV24-1 and TRBJ2-3; no clear D gene. The CDR3 runs to 13 residues. V lost 1 base, J lost 8 bases, and 9 bases lay in between. From germline, CDR1 is KGHDR and CDR2 SFDVKD.

This clonotype has a handful of counts. This chain links TRBV29-1 with TRBJ2-1; possible D gene TRBD2, 5 bases. V was pared by 7 bases and J by 2 bases, with 9 bases between. Germline-derived CDR1 and CDR2 are SQVTM and ANQGSEA. The CDR3 sequence is 12 residues long. The CDR3 DNA reads TGCAGCGCTAGCCGAACCTACAATGAGCAGTTCTTC. This codes for CSASRTYNEQFF.

The chain uses TRBV3-1 and TRBJ2-7; the D is unclear. V was trimmed by 4 bases and J by 1 base, leaving 8 bases between them. This CDR3 has 13 residues. The germline V gene encodes CDR1 LGHDT and CDR2 YNNKEL (reference sequence). The CDR3 sequence: CASSLGHSYEQYF. DNA of the CDR3: TGTGCCAGCAGCCTTGGCCATTCCTACGAGCAGTACTTC.

The V gene is TRBV14, the J gene TRBJ2-2; D ambiguous. The germline CDR1 and CDR2 sequences are SGHDN and FVKESK. The V end lost 0 bases, the J end lost 8 bases, and 7 bases lay between the germline ends. The CDR3 covers 13 residues. CDR3 residues: CASSQDWMGELFF. The CDR3 coding sequence is TGTGCCAGCAGCCAAGACTGGATGGGGGAGCTGTTTTTT.

This clonotype came up many times. The CDR3 region is CASSHRGQGGQPQHF. Here the CDR3 DNA reads TGTGCCAGTAGCCACCGGGGGCAGGGAGGTCAGCCCCAGCATTTT. The chain has TRBV19 and TRBJ1-5; D is perhaps TRBD1 (6 bases). V was pared by 6 bases and J by 6 bases, with 18 bases between. The CDR3 runs 15 residues. Germline V gene sequence: CDR1 LNHDA, CDR2 SQIVND (reference sequence).

The CDR3 region is CASSQIGGGLTDTQYF. In nucleotides, the CDR3 is TGTGCCAGCAGCCAAATAGGAGGGGGTCTAACAGATACGCAGTATTTT. The V and J genes are TRBV14 and TRBJ2-3; either TRBD1 or TRBD2 may fit D (6 bases each). Trimming pared 2 bases from V and 3 bases from J, leaving 15 bases between. This CDR3 is built from 16 residues. CDR1 is SGHDN and CDR2 is FVKESK in the germline V gene.

This clonotype was seen only once. The rearrangement uses TRBV6-6 and TRBJ1-6, with D possibly being TRBD1 (5 bases). V was cut by 5 bases and J by 10 bases, with 18 bases left in between. Germline V gene lookup returns CDR1 MNHNY and CDR2 SVGAGI (reference sequence). This CDR3 is built from 15 residues. The CDR3 spells CASSPRMGLGSPLHF. CDR3 coding DNA: TGTGCCAGCAGTCCGCGTATGGGGCTGGGATCACCCCTCCACTTT.

This clonotype has just a few counts. This chain joins TRBV10-3 and TRBJ2-7, with a weak D call TRBD2 (6 bases). Germline values: CDR1 ENHRY, CDR2 SYGVKD. Trimming took off 10 bases at V and 6 bases at J, with 25 bases between the two ends. CDR3 length: 15 amino acids. In DNA form, the CDR3 reads TGTGCCACCCACTTCTCCGGGGACTCCCCTGGCGAGCAGTACTTC. Amino acids: CATHFSGDSPGEQYF.

The chain carries TRBV7-9 and TRBJ2-3; TRBD1 matches at 9 bases. V lost 5 bases to trimming and J lost 0 bases; unmatched junction nucleotides: 6. CDR1 and CDR2 (germline): SEHNR, FQNEAQ (reference sequence). This CDR3 is built from 16 residues. The CDR3 here is CASSRQGQGSTDTQYF. The CDR3 nucleotides read TGTGCCAGCAGCCGACAAGGACAGGGGAGCACAGATACGCAGTATTTT.

V and J are TRBV20-1 and TRBJ2-1; 14 nucleotides line up with TRBD2. After removal of 5 bases from V and 0 bases from J, the junction contained 3 bases not matched to a gene. CDR1 DFQATT and CDR2 SNEGSKA come from the germline V gene (reference sequence). The CDR3 totals 16 residues. CDR3: CSAGGTSGSSYNEQFF. In nucleotides, the CDR3 is TGCAGTGCTGGGGGGACTAGCGGGAGCTCCTACAATGAGCAGTTCTTC.